These 28 T cell receptor beta chains share one sample of origin, sequenced in a study of blood T cell repertoires in COVID-19. Sequencing used immunoSEQ multiplex PCR; TCRdb keeps in-frame clones, though not all of them. Here the sample spans roughly 200,000 clones, around 80% being singletons. The sequenced material came from peripheral blood. These receptor sequences come from a man aged 40-49 years with active or convalescent COVID-19.

V usage is TRBV11-3 and J usage is TRBJ2-7, with 9 bases aligning to TRBD2. CDR1 and CDR2 (germline): SGHNT, YENEEA. Trimming cost V 4 bases and J 3 bases; bases outside gene matches: 10. This CDR3 contains 16 residues. As DNA, the CDR3 is TGTGCCAGCAGCTGGCATAGCGGGAGTGTCGTCTACGAGCAGTACTTC. This codes for CASSWHSGSVVYEQYF.

This clone was picked up one time. This chain joins TRBV5-1 and TRBJ2-3; 12 bases align to TRBD2. V was clipped by 1 base and J by 4 bases; unmatched bases: 16. The CDR3 length is 20 residues. Germline loops: CDR1 SGHRS, CDR2 YFSETQ. In DNA form, the CDR3 reads TGCGCCAGCAGCTTGCCGACTAGCGGGAGACCCGTGGTGGGGGCAGATACGCAGTATTTT. It translates to CASSLPTSGRPVVGADTQYF. The whole variable domain, filled in from reference TRBV5-1 and TRBJ2-3, reads KAGVTQTPRYLIKTRGQQVTLSCSPISGHRSVSWYQQTPGQGLQFLFEYFSETQRNKGNFPGRFSGRQFSNSRSEMNVSTLELGDSALYLCASSLPTSGRPVVGADTQYFGPGTRLTVL.

This clone appeared once. The chain employs TRBV6-2 or TRBV6-3 and TRBJ2-5; 8 nucleotides agree with TRBD2. Germline CDR1 MNHEY, CDR2 SVGEGT. There are 19 residues in the CDR3. Unmatched junction bases numbered 20, after V lost 6 bases and J lost 2 bases. CDR3 sequence: CASSPRLGTRGFEQETQYF. CDR3 DNA: TGTGCCAGCAGCCCCCGGCTGGGGACTAGAGGGTTCGAACAAGAGACCCAGTACTTC.

V gene TRBV28 combines with J gene TRBJ1-2, with a tentative D call TRBD1 (5 bases). The V end lost 2 bases, the J end lost 0 bases, and 19 bases lay between the germline ends. Germline lookup yields CDR1 MDHEN and CDR2 SYDVKM. This CDR3 is built from 18 residues. CDR3 sequence (DNA): TGTGCCAGCAGTTTACTCGGCGGGGGGAACCCCTCTAACTATGGCTACACCTTC. Protein product: CASSLLGGGNPSNYGYTF.

This clone appeared a single time. CDR3 amino acids: CASSEWGVGNNEQFF. The DNA for the CDR3 is TGTGCCAGCAGTGAATGGGGGGTGGGAAACAATGAGCAGTTCTTC. This chain connects TRBV25-1 to TRBJ2-1; possible D gene TRBD2, 6 bases. The germline gives CDR1 MGHDK, CDR2 SYGVNS. The germline V and J ends were trimmed by 1 base and 5 bases, with 12 bases remaining between them. The length of the CDR3 is 15 residues.

In its sample, this clone was seen once. This chain uses TRBV27 with TRBJ2-7; no reliable D call. Germline-derived CDR1 and CDR2 are MNHEY and SMNVEV (reference sequence). The CDR3 loop spans 14 amino acids. Trimming left V 3 bases short and J 1 base short, with 10 bases between. The CDR3 is CASSFIERSYEQYF. For the CDR3, the DNA is TGTGCCAGCAGTTTTATTGAGAGATCCTACGAGCAGTACTTC.

This clone was observed once. V gene TRBV30 combines with J gene TRBJ2-2; 11 nucleotides match TRBD2. J lost 5 bases, V lost 0 bases, and 2 bases had no gene match. Germline V lookup: CDR1 GTSNPN, CDR2 SVGIG (reference sequence). This CDR3 comprises 15 residues. The CDR3 spells CAWSVLAGDTGELFF. In DNA, the CDR3 is TGTGCCTGGAGTGTACTAGCGGGAGATACCGGGGAGCTGTTTTTT.

The rearrangement uses TRBV7-2 and TRBJ2-1, with D maybe TRBD2 (5 bases). The CDR3 is 13 residues long. Germline CDR1 and CDR2: SGHTA and FQGNSA. Trimming took 3 bases from V and 6 from J, leaving 9 bases between them. The CDR3 region has the DNA TGTGCCAGCAGCTTTTCACGGGGCAATGAGCAGTTCTTC. This codes for CASSFSRGNEQFF.

The chain carries TRBV6-5 and TRBJ1-1, with 8 positions matching TRBD1. The trim removed 6 bases at V and 0 bases at J, leaving 6 bases unmatched. The CDR3 has 15 residues. Per the germline V gene, CDR1 is MNHEY and CDR2 is SVGAGI. The DNA for the CDR3 is TGTGCCAGCAGGGGGTGGACAGGGATGAACACTGAAGCTTTCTTT. Protein: CASRGWTGMNTEAFF.

This clone has just a few counts. The CDR3 DNA reads TGTGCCTGGACAGATCTCCTAGAGACCCAGTACTTC. Encoded protein: CAWTDLLETQYF. The chain combines TRBV30 with TRBJ2-5, with no clear D. Germline CDR1 and CDR2: GTSNPN and SVGIG (reference sequence). The CDR3 extends over 12 amino acids. The V end was cut by 4 bases, the J end by 4 bases, with 10 bases between.

Regarding this clone: The sample contains more than one DNA sequence encoding this CDR3. The J gene is TRBJ1-1, the V gene TRBV6-5, with 10 bases identical to TRBD1. The CDR3 length is 15 residues. The germline gives CDR1 MNHEY, CDR2 SVGAGI. V trimming: 5 bases; J trimming: 1 base; junction bases outside the gene matches: 4. The CDR3 DNA is TGTGCCAGCAGTCTTCGGACAGGGGGGAACACTGAAGCTTTCTTT. It codes for CASSLRTGGNTEAFF.

The CDR3 nucleotides are TGTGCCAGCAGCTTATCGGGACAGTGGGGCACTGAAGCTTTCTTT. Its protein product is CASSLSGQWGTEAFF. V is TRBV11-2 and J is TRBJ1-1; 7 bases are a match to TRBD1. Germline CDR1 SGHAT, CDR2 FQNNGV. Losses at the gene ends were 2 bases for V and 4 bases for J; bases not matched to a gene: 7. CDR3 length: 15 amino acids.

This chain links TRBV6-4 with TRBJ1-4; D not resolved. V lost 11 bases and J lost 7, with 17 bases in between. CDR1 and CDR2 (germline): MRHNA, SNTAGT. This CDR3 is built from 13 residues. Here the CDR3 reads CAGGLRVSEKLFF. In DNA, the CDR3 is TGTGCCGGCGGGTTAAGGGTTAGTGAAAAACTGTTTTTT.

This chain links TRBV30 with TRBJ2-2, with TRBD1 matching 8 bases. Germline CDR1 GTSNPN, CDR2 SVGIG (reference sequence). The ends lost 2 bases at V and 6 bases at J; junction bases unmatched: 11. CDR3 size: 16 residues. CDR3 protein: CAWSLRGRGRSGELFF. The CDR3 nucleotides are TGTGCCTGGAGTTTAAGGGGCAGGGGGCGCTCCGGGGAGCTGTTTTTT.

This sequence joins TRBV24-1 and TRBJ2-1; TRBD1 matches at 7 bases. The junction had 5 bases not matched to a gene; V was cut back by 8 bases and J by 5 bases. This CDR3 is 13 amino acids long. The germline CDR1 and CDR2 sequences are KGHDR and SFDVKD. CDR3 protein: CATMGTADNEQFF. The CDR3 DNA is TGTGCCACCATGGGGACAGCAGACAATGAGCAGTTCTTC.

The V gene is TRBV7-8, the J gene TRBJ2-1, with 14 nucleotides matching TRBD2. CDR3 length: 17 amino acids. V lost 5 bases to trimming and J lost 5 bases; unmatched junction nucleotides: 8. Germline assignment: CDR1 SGHVS and CDR2 FQNEAQ. This CDR3 is CASSVIPGLAGDNEQFF. The CDR3 coding sequence is TGTGCCAGCAGCGTAATACCGGGACTAGCGGGAGACAATGAGCAGTTCTTC.

The gene calls are TRBV19 and TRBJ1-2; no clear D gene. This CDR3 comprises 15 residues. The ends were cut back, 3 bases at V and 4 bases at J, with 15 bases in the middle. The germline V gene encodes CDR1 LNHDA and CDR2 SQIVND (reference sequence). The CDR3 DNA is TGTGCCAGTAGTATCGCAGGAGCGGCGTCCTATGGCTACACCTTC. It is translated as CASSIAGAASYGYTF. The full variable domain, completed using reference TRBV19 and TRBJ1-2, is DGGITQSPKYLFRKEGQNVTLSCEQNLNHDAMYWYRQDPGQGLRLIYYSQIVNDFQKGDIAEGYSVSREKKESFPLTVTSAQKNPTAFYLCASSIAGAASYGYTFGSGTRLTVV.

CDR3 bases: TGTGCCAGCTCACCACGGACCGGGACTGCATGGGAAGAACTGTTTTTT. It translates to CASSPRTGTAWEELFF. J is TRBJ1-4 and V is TRBV18; D is perhaps TRBD1 (5 bases). This CDR3 region has 16 residues. V was trimmed by 1 base and J by 12 bases, leaving 21 bases between them. Germline lookup yields CDR1 KGHSH and CDR2 LQKENI.

The rearrangement joins TRBV6-5 to TRBJ2-5; TRBD2 matches at 7 bases. The CDR3 has 14 amino acids. Germline assignment: CDR1 MNHEY and CDR2 SVGAGI. V was clipped by 2 bases and J by 4 bases; unmatched bases: 4. This chain's CDR3 is CASSYQERGETQYF. In nucleotides, the CDR3 is TGTGCCAGCAGTTACCAGGAGCGGGGAGAGACCCAGTACTTC.

The rearrangement joins TRBV7-9 to TRBJ2-7; 11 bases line up with TRBD1. J lost 3 bases, V lost 5 bases, and 6 bases had no gene match. Per germline, CDR1 SEHNR and CDR2 FQNEAQ (reference sequence). The CDR3 contains 15 residues. The CDR3 is CASSAGQGAFYEQYF. The CDR3 bases are TGTGCCAGCAGCGCAGGACAGGGGGCCTTCTACGAGCAGTACTTC. The whole variable domain, filled in from reference TRBV7-9 and TRBJ2-7, reads DTGVSQNPRHKITKRGQNVTFRCDPISEHNRLYWYRQTLGQGPEFLTYFQNEAQLEKSRLLSDRFSAERPKGSFSTLEIQRTEQGDSAMYLCASSAGQGAFYEQYFGPGTRLTVT.

The V gene is TRBV10-3, the J gene TRBJ2-3; 8 bases are a match to TRBD2. Germline values: CDR1 ENHRY, CDR2 SYGVKD. J lost 13 bases, V lost 2 bases, and 5 bases had no gene match. The CDR3 extends over 12 amino acids. This CDR3 is CAISEVRGGEYF. CDR3 DNA: TGTGCCATCAGTGAGGTACGGGGGGGCGAGTATTTT.

The V and J genes are TRBV9 and TRBJ2-1; 7 nucleotides line up with TRBD2. V trimming: 4 bases; J trimming: 7 bases; junction bases outside the gene matches: 14. Per the germline V gene, CDR1 is SGDLS and CDR2 is YYNGEE. CDR3 length: 16 amino acids. CDR3 DNA sequence: TGTGCCAGCAGCCGGAGCTTAGCGGGTGGGTATAATGAGCAGTTCTTC. Its translation: CASSRSLAGGYNEQFF.

The CDR3, as DNA: TGCGCCAGCAGCCAAAAGGCAGGGCCTATATACGAGCAGTACTTC. Protein product: CASSQKAGPIYEQYF. The genes are TRBV4-1 and TRBJ2-7, with a possible D match to TRBD1 (5 bases). CDR3 length: 15 residues. Between the trimmed V and J ends, which lost 2 bases and 4 bases, there was a span of 15 bases. CDR1 and CDR2 (germline): MGHRA, YSYEKL.

The V gene is TRBV18, the J gene TRBJ2-5, with TRBD2 matching 9 bases. Germline V lookup: CDR1 KGHSH, CDR2 LQKENI. The ends lost 6 bases at V and 1 base at J; junction bases unmatched: 9. The CDR3 consists of 16 residues. CDR3 in amino acids: CASSHRSGLAQETQYF. The DNA for the CDR3 is TGTGCCAGCTCCCACCGGTCGGGACTAGCCCAAGAGACCCAGTACTTC.

This chain joins TRBV6-1 and TRBJ2-4; perhaps TRBD1 as D (6 bases). V lost 2 bases and J 6 bases, leaving 14 bases between the germline ends. CDR1 is MNHNS, CDR2 SASEGT, per germline. The length of the CDR3 is 15 residues. This CDR3 is CASSESRGRLNIQYF. Written as DNA, the CDR3 is TGTGCCAGCAGTGAATCCAGGGGCAGATTAAACATTCAGTACTTC.

The V and J genes are TRBV19 and TRBJ2-3; weak D call: TRBD1 (5 bases). Germline loops: CDR1 LNHDA, CDR2 SQIVND (reference sequence). This CDR3 has 14 amino acids. Trimming removed 3 bases at V and 8 bases at J, with 15 bases between. CDR3 in amino acids: CASSILEQAGTQYF. CDR3 nucleotide sequence: TGTGCCAGTAGTATTCTGGAACAGGCTGGTACGCAGTATTTT.

The DNA of the CDR3 is TGTGCCAGCAGTCACGAGAGCGGAACTGGGGAGCAGTACTTC. Protein sequence: CASSHESGTGEQYF. The V and J genes are TRBV6-6 and TRBJ2-7; weak D call: TRBD2 (5 bases). V lost 5 bases to trimming and J lost 7 bases, with 18 bases between them. From germline, CDR1 is MNHNY and CDR2 SVGAGI (reference sequence). The CDR3 spans 14 residues.

This rearrangement joins TRBV24-1 to TRBJ2-3; TRBD2 might be the D (6 bases). Trimming removed 2 bases at V and 0 bases at J, with 8 bases between. Germline V gene sequence: CDR1 KGHDR, CDR2 SFDVKD. There are 15 residues in the CDR3. CDR3 in amino acids: CATSDSGTSTDTQYF. CDR3 coding DNA: TGTGCCACCAGTGATTCCGGGACTAGCACAGATACGCAGTATTTT.